What follows describes a single T cell receptor (beta chain). This clonotype was counted a few times. No antigen is known for it. Base qualities are missing; no much larger clone stands one base away. The CDR3 goes from the cysteine to the phenylalanine over 15 residues. Kept here is only the CDR3 DNA, which spans 45 bases and is read in frame from base 1. V sheds 3 bases and J sheds 6 bases, leaving 14 bases between their ends. Taken from the germline V gene (reference sequence), the CDR1 and CDR2 loops are SEHNR and FQNEAQ. This sample was taken from a study of human T cells and chemical hapten exposure (dated by TCRdb to the early 2020s). In the study overall: For sensitization, 2% DPC in acetone was applied to a 2 cm by 2 cm area of upper inner arm skin. Weekly therapeutic DPC doses were additionally applied to the scalp of patients throughout the roughly 22-week study period. Patch testing was done on the upper back using Finn chambers containing 0.01% DPC, and results were scored after 6 days according to International Contact Dermatitis Research Group standards. Alopecia areata with under or over 50% scalp involvement, alopecia totalis and alopecia universalis were represented in the patient cohort, which was mostly female. The libraries were sequenced as a pool, and the TCR yield per sample differed mostly because of small variations in library volumes within the pool. In alopecia patients, the study followed how the peripheral blood TCR repertoire changed in vivo over primary and secondary sensitization to diphenylcyclopropenone (DPC), a hapten. Blood samples were taken from patients before sensitization (week 0) and at 2, 6 and about 24 weeks after DPC sensitization. Blood for TCR sequencing was provided by twenty-nine alopecia patients at one to four time points (pre-sensitization, 2, 6 and 24 weeks). What the work shows at the level of the full study, not this receptor alone: DPC sensitization did not change how many TCRs were above 1 in 1000 frequency, and no evidence was found of alterations in global repertoire structure. Expanded TCRs formed significantly more large CDR3 similarity clusters than pre-sensitization or healthy control sets, consistent with antigen-driven responses. After repeated subsampling, changes were observed in the strength of the expansion versus patch-test correlation and in the threshold at which the correlation became significant. A positive correlation was found between the number of PT1 expanded TCRs and patch test score, with significance reached at thresholds 8, 16 and 32 but not 4. Because every patient had alopecia, a presumed autoimmune disease, the patients' immune response might differ from that of healthy individuals.

In the paper's terms, the time point label means: patch test 3, about 24 weeks after DPC sensitization. What the treatment or condition label conveys for this sample: therapeutic diphenylcyclopropenone sensitization with weekly scalp DPC. At each patch-test visit, blood was drawn before the patch test was applied. Eligible patients were aged 18 to 70, diagnosed with alopecia, deemed suitable for DPC therapy, and excluded if pregnant. Total RNA was extracted from unfractionated whole blood that had been collected in Tempus Blood RNA tubes. The library was built by means of RACE. Instrument used: NextSeq 500. During library preparation, unique molecular identifiers were attached to individual cDNA molecules so that TCRs could be counted quantitatively and reproducibly. Both TCR alpha and TCR beta chains were sequenced from each blood RNA sample. In the authors' own workflow: Samples had a median of roughly 87,000 TCRs, with a range from about 23,224 to 700,000. V, J and CDR3 annotation of the TCR reads was performed with the Decombinator software suite. For PS versus PT1 abundance plots, all samples were subsampled to the same number of TCRs (28,000). Expanded TCRs were defined as absent before sensitization and observed at least eight times at the 2-week time point. The public sequencing data were trimmed at Q25 with fastp and processed into clonotypes with MiXCR by TCRdb, which kept only in-frame beta chains. Rows matching on CDR3 protein sequence are summarized as one entry with the most common DNA and genes. V and J calls and clone size were set by TCRdb, not the authors. Across this sample there are 70,000 or so distinct CDR3 sequences, with approximately 12% seen only once. Approximately 1.4% of the sample is in the top ten clones.

The chain was built from TRBV7-9 and TRBJ2-2; TRBD1 could be the D gene, as 6 bases match. Sequencing was performed on whole blood, taken in connection with sensitization to the hapten diphenylcyclopropenone (DPC). The receptor was derived from a woman between 45 and 65 years old with alopecia areata. Some clones in this sample may be carry-over from other donors' samples. The CDR3 amino acid sequence is: CASSFYRDQAGELFF. The sequenced DNA is TGTGCCAGCAGCTTTTACAGGGATCAGGCCGGGGAGCTGTTTTTT.